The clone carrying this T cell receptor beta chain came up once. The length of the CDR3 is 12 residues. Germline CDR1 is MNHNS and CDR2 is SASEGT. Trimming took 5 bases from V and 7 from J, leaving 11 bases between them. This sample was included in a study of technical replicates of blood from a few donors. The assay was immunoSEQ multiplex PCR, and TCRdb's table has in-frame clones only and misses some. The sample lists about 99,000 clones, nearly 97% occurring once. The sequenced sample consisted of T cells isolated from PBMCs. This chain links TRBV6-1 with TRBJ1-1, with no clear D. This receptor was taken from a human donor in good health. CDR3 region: CASSSGKNEAFF. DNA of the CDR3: TGTGCCAGCAGTTCGGGAAAGAATGAAGCTTTCTTT.